The 8 T cell receptor beta chains presented below share a single source sample, sequenced in a study of low-dose radiotherapy and immunotherapy resistance in tumors. Alpha- and beta-chain coverage of first-strand cDNA came from TRAV- and TRBV-specific primers. A roughly 20-cycle PCR with a constant-region primer and V-primer adapter amplified TCRs. TCRdb re-called the reads with MiXCR, one entry per CDR3 protein. The sample consists of about 60,000 distinct CDR3 sequences, around 25% of them appearing once. Time point noted: before trial treatment. The material was PBMCs, obtained before treatment. These receptors all come from a male donor with prostate cancer.

This clonotype was observed many times. The chain's CDR3 is CASSSTGGVSYEQYF. The CDR3, as DNA: TGTGCCAGCAGTTCTACAGGGGGCGTTTCCTACGAGCAGTACTTC. V and J are TRBV12-3 or TRBV12-4 and TRBJ2-7; TRBD1 matches 9 bases. Germline trimming cut 4 bases from V and 1 base from J; bases unmatched to any gene: 5. The CDR3 runs to 15 residues.

This chain joins TRBV28 and TRBJ2-6; D is unclear. The CDR3 contains 18 residues. V lost 5 bases and J lost 0, with 17 bases in between. Germline V gives CDR1 MDHEN, CDR2 SYDVKM. This chain's CDR3 is CASSPRFRPPSGANVLTF. The CDR3 DNA sequence: TGTGCCAGCAGTCCCCGATTTCGGCCCCCCTCTGGGGCCAACGTCCTGACTTTC.

This clonotype was seen at least ten times. The J gene is TRBJ2-3, the V gene TRBV9; 8 nucleotides line up with TRBD1. Trimming took 3 bases from V and 7 from J; bases not matched to a gene: 13. This CDR3 is built from 16 residues. CDR1 and CDR2 from the germline V gene are SGDLS and YYNGEE. This CDR3 is CASSASQGQVPYTQYF. DNA for the CDR3: TGTGCCAGCAGCGCCAGTCAGGGACAGGTCCCCTATACGCAGTATTTT.

This clonotype was seen many times. The chain combines TRBV28 with TRBJ2-1; D remains ambiguous. V shed 5 bases and J shed 4 bases, with 24 bases lying between them. Germline V gene data show CDR1 as MDHEN and CDR2 as SYDVKM. The CDR3 contains 18 residues. CDR3 sequence: CASSNFVDMVLPYNEQFF. The DNA for the CDR3 is TGTGCCAGCAGTAATTTTGTCGACATGGTATTGCCTTACAATGAGCAGTTCTTC.

This clonotype was detected a few times. The chain recombines TRBV5-4 with TRBJ2-1; the match to TRBD2 covers 8 bases. V lost 2 bases, J lost 6 bases, and 4 bases stayed unmatched. CDR3 length: 14 amino acids. Germline CDR1 reads SGHNT; CDR2 reads YYREEE (reference sequence). CDR3 sequence reads: CASSFRTSSNEQFF. The CDR3 nucleotides are TGTGCCAGCAGCTTCCGGACTAGCTCCAATGAGCAGTTCTTC.

The sample holds many counts of this clonotype. The chain is built from TRBV20-1 and TRBJ2-7; no firm D call. The CDR3 runs to 11 residues. V lost 2 bases and J lost 3, with 5 bases in between. Germline V gives CDR1 DFQATT, CDR2 SNEGSKA (reference sequence). The CDR3 loop is CSARPDYEQYF. CDR3 nucleotide sequence: TGCAGTGCTAGACCAGACTACGAGCAGTACTTC.

There are many counts of this clonotype. The chain couples TRBV20-1 to TRBJ1-1, with 8 nucleotides matching TRBD1. Looked up from germline, CDR1 is DFQATT and CDR2 is SNEGSKA (reference sequence). The CDR3 consists of 13 residues. With 3 bases clipped from V and 3 bases from J, the junction kept 3 bases outside the gene matches. The CDR3 nucleotides are TGCAGTGCTAGCGGCAGGGGGCACACTGAAGCTTTCTTT. The encoded protein is CSASGRGHTEAFF.

Many counts were recorded for this clonotype. V and J are TRBV28 and TRBJ1-5; D is perhaps TRBD1 (6 bases). There are 13 residues in the CDR3. Germline lookup yields CDR1 MDHEN and CDR2 SYDVKM. The V end was cut by 5 bases, the J end by 6 bases, with 11 bases between. The CDR3 region is CASSLQGSQPQHF. The CDR3 bases are TGTGCCAGCAGTCTACAGGGCAGTCAGCCCCAGCATTTT.